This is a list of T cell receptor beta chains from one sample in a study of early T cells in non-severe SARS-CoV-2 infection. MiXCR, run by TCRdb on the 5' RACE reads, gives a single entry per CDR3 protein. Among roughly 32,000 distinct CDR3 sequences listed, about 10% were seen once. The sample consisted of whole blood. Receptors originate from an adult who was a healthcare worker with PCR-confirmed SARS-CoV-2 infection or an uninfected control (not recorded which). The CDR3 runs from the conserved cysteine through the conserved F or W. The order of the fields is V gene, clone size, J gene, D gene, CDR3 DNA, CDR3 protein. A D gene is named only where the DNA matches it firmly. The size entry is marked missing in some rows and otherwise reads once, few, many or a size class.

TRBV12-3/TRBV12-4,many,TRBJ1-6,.,TGTGCCAGCAGAAATAGCTTTGGGAGCTCCTATAATTCACCCCTCCACTTT,CASRNSFGSSYNSPLHF
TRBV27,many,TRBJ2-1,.,TGTGCCAGCAGACGAATAGACTACAATGAGCAGTTCTTC,CASRRIDYNEQFF
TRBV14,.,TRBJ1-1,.,TGTGCCAGCAGCCAAGCCACGGGTCGGGCCATTGAAGCTTTCTTT,CASSQATGRAIEAFF
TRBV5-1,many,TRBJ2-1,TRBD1,TGCGCCAGCAGCTTAGGGGGCATCGCCTACAATGAGCAGTTCTTC,CASSLGGIAYNEQFF
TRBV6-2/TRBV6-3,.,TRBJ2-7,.,TGTGCCACCCACCGGGGATACGAGCAGTACTTC,CATHRGYEQYF
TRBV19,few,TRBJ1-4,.,TGTGCCAGTAGCAACAGTGAAAAACTGTTTTTT,CASSNSEKLFF
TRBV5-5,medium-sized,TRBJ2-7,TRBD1,TGTGCCAGCAGACCGGGACAGGGGAACTACGAGCAGTACTTC,CASRPGQGNYEQYF
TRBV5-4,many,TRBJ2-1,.,TGTGCCAGCACCCAAAACATCGATAAACAAAATGAGCAGTTCTTC,CASTQNIDKQNEQFF
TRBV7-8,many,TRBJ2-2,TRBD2,TGTGCCAGCAGCCTTCCCTTTCTAGCGGGCACTGACGACGGGGAGCTGTTTTTT,CASSLPFLAGTDDGELFF
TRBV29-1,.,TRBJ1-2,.,TGCAGCGTTGGTGGGAATGGCTACACCTTC,CSVGGNGYTF
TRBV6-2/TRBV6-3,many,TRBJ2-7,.,TGTGCCAGCAGCCTGCGCCATAACTACGAGCAGTACTTC,CASSLRHNYEQYF
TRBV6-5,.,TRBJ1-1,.,TGTGCCAGCAGCCGTCTAGGAGGGCGCATGAACACTGAAGCTTTCTTT,CASSRLGGRMNTEAFF
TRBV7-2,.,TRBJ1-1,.,TGTGCCAGCAGCTTAGTGCTGAGGGCTACTGAAGCTTTCTTT,CASSLVLRATEAFF
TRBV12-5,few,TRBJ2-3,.,TGTGCTAGTGGTCCCCCGGGACACCCTAGCACAGATACGCAGTATTTT,CASGPPGHPSTDTQYF
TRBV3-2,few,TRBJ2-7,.,TGTGCCAGCAGCCCAGCCTACGAGCAGTACTTC,CASSPAYEQYF
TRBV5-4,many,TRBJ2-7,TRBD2,TGTGCCAGCAGCTCAACCGGGACTACCAGCTACGAGCAGTACTTC,CASSSTGTTSYEQYF
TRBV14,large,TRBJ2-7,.,TGTGCCAGCAGCCAAGAGACGGGGCCAGGGTCTTTATACGAGCAGTACTTC,CASSQETGPGSLYEQYF
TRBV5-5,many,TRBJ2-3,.,TGTGCCAGCAGCTTGGTACCCTCAGATACGCAGTATTTT,CASSLVPSDTQYF
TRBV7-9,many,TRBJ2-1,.,TGTGCCAGCAGGGAACACGGTCCCCACAATGAGCAGTTCTTC,CASREHGPHNEQFF
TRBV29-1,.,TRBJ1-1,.,TGCAGCGTGCTAGGGGACACTGAAGCTTTCTTT,CSVLGDTEAFF
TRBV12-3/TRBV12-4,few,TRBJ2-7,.,TGTGCCAGCAGTTTAGGGGACTCCCTCTCCTACGAGCAGTACTTC,CASSLGDSLSYEQYF
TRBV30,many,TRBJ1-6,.,TGTGCCTGGAGTCTTGGTTCACCCCTCCACTTT,CAWSLGSPLHF
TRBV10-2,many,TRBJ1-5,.,TGCGCCAGCAGGCCGACAGACTTCAATCAGCCCCAGCATTTT,CASRPTDFNQPQHF
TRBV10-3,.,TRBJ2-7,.,TGTGCCATCAGTGAGGGGGCCTACGAGCAGTACTTC,CAISEGAYEQYF